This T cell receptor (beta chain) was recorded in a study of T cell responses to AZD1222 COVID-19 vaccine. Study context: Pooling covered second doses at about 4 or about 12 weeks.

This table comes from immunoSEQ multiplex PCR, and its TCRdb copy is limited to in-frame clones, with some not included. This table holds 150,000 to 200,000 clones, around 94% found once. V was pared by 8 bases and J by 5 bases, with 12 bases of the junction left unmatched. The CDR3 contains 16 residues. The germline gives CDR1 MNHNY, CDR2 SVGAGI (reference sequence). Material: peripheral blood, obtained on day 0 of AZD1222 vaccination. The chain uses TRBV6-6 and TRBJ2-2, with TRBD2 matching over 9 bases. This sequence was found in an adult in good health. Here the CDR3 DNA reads TGTGCCAGCGAGGTGCTAGCGGGGTCCGGAACCGGGGAGCTGTTTTTT. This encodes CASEVLAGSGTGELFF.